The rows below give T cell receptor beta chains drawn from one sample of a study of blood T cell repertoires in COVID-19. The table came from immunoSEQ multiplex PCR; TCRdb's copy has only in-frame clones and leaves some out. The profile covers 270,000 or so clones, with 86% appearing a single time and around 2.9% taken by the ten largest. The sequenced sample was peripheral blood. The origin of the receptors is a woman aged 25 to 45 with active or convalescent COVID-19. Each CDR3 is given with its conserved first and last residue. D genes are given only for firm matches. Some rows have no size entry. The others give once, few or many, or a class for an expanded clone.

V,size,length,D,J,CDR3,DNA
TRBV5-1,.,15,.,TRBJ1-3,CASSLEDSPGNTIYF,TGCGCCAGCAGCTTGGAAGACAGTCCTGGAAACACCATATATTTT
TRBV7-2,.,14,TRBD1,TRBJ1-1,CASSTLTGYTEAFF,TGTGCCAGCAGCACCCTGACAGGGTACACTGAAGCTTTCTTT
TRBV7-3,.,17,.,TRBJ2-6,CASSARPGSSGANVLTF,TGTGCCAGCAGCGCTCGCCCCGGGTCCTCTGGGGCCAACGTCCTGACTTTC
TRBV15,few,17,.,TRBJ1-4,CATSRGGGARANEKLFF,TGTGCCACCAGCAGAGGGGGGGGTGCCAGAGCTAATGAAAAACTGTTTTTT
TRBV6-2/TRBV6-3,.,15,.,TRBJ2-5,CASSYSGGKGETQYF,TGTGCCAGCAGTTACTCTGGAGGGAAGGGGGAGACCCAGTACTTC
TRBV6-6,many,15,.,TRBJ2-7,CASSYSRQTFYEQYF,TGTGCCAGCAGTTATTCCCGACAGACCTTCTACGAGCAGTACTTC
TRBV10-3,.,14,TRBD1,TRBJ1-1,CAIRERGQYTEAFF,TGTGCCATCAGGGAGAGGGGGCAATACACTGAAGCTTTCTTT
TRBV13,few,17,.,TRBJ1-3,CASSLGDVRDSGNTIYF,TGTGCCAGCAGCTTAGGTGATGTCAGGGACTCTGGAAACACCATATATTTT
TRBV19,once,14,.,TRBJ1-1,CASSIRGSNTEAFF,TGTGCCAGTAGTATACGGGGGAGTAACACTGAAGCTTTCTTT
TRBV6-5,.,14,.,TRBJ2-2,CASSNASPFGELFF,TGTGCCAGCAGTAATGCTAGCCCTTTCGGGGAGCTGTTTTTT
TRBV7-6,.,19,TRBD1,TRBJ1-5,CASSLARTGRRYSNQPQHF,TGTGCCAGCAGCTTAGCTCGGACAGGGAGACGGTATAGCAATCAGCCCCAGCATTTT
TRBV7-9,.,16,TRBD1,TRBJ1-2,CASSLALGQGGYGYTF,TGTGCCAGCAGCTTAGCGCTCGGACAGGGTGGCTATGGCTACACCTTC
TRBV5-1,.,14,.,TRBJ1-2,CASSRFEATYGYTF,TGCGCCAGCAGCCGCTTTGAGGCTACCTATGGCTACACCTTC
TRBV6-5,.,12,TRBD1,TRBJ1-2,CASSKTGYGYTF,TGTGCCAGCAGTAAGACAGGGTACGGCTACACCTTC
TRBV7-2,.,15,.,TRBJ1-6,CASSLGTIRNSPLHF,TGTGCCAGCAGCTTGGGCACAATACGAAATTCACCCCTCCACTTT
TRBV9,.,15,.,TRBJ2-1,CASSVVGEGGNEQFF,TGTGCCAGCAGCGTGGTTGGAGAGGGGGGGAATGAGCAGTTCTTC
TRBV19,.,12,.,TRBJ1-2,CASSTGEYGYTF,TGTGCCAGTAGCACAGGAGAATATGGCTACACCTTC
TRBV6-6,.,15,TRBD1,TRBJ1-1,CASSNPGQGVTEAFF,TGTGCCAGCAGTAACCCGGGACAGGGTGTTACTGAAGCTTTCTTT
TRBV5-6,once,13,TRBD1,TRBJ1-2,CASTSQGALGYTF,TGTGCCAGCACCTCACAGGGGGCGCTTGGCTACACCTTC
TRBV6-6,once,13,.,TRBJ1-1,CASSFSENTEAFF,TGTGCCAGCAGTTTTTCAGAGAACACTGAAGCTTTCTTT
TRBV7-2,.,15,.,TRBJ2-4,CASTPGSVTKNIQYF,TGTGCCAGCACACCAGGGTCTGTAACCAAAAACATTCAGTACTTC
TRBV10-3,.,14,.,TRBJ2-5,CAISESGGEETQYF,TGTGCCATCAGTGAGTCCGGCGGGGAAGAGACCCAGTACTTC
TRBV6-4,once,13,.,TRBJ2-2,CASSDTGAGELFF,TGTGCCAGCAGTGACACCGGGGCCGGGGAGCTGTTTTTT
TRBV2,.,14,TRBD1,TRBJ1-6,CASRTTGLGAPLHF,TGTGCCAGCAGGACGACAGGGCTTGGTGCACCCCTCCACTTT
TRBV7-2,once,15,.,TRBJ2-3,CASSLVPSGTDTQYF,TGTGCCAGCAGCTTAGTGCCCAGCGGCACAGATACGCAGTATTTT
TRBV19,.,15,TRBD1,TRBJ1-3,CASSTRQGSGNTIYF,TGTGCCAGTAGCACTCGACAGGGAAGTGGAAACACCATATATTTT
TRBV19,.,15,.,TRBJ1-5,CASSIERGAHQPQHF,TGTGCCAGTAGTATAGAACGGGGGGCGCATCAGCCCCAGCATTTT
TRBV30,.,13,TRBD1,TRBJ1-4,CAWAQGANEKLFF,TGTGCCTGGGCACAGGGGGCGAATGAAAAACTGTTTTTT
TRBV7-9,.,14,TRBD1,TRBJ1-2,CASSPGGTDYGYTF,TGTGCCAGCAGCCCAGGGGGGACCGACTATGGCTACACCTTC
TRBV7-8,.,14,.,TRBJ2-5,CASSLGGTTETQYF,TGTGCCAGCAGCTTAGGGGGGACAACAGAGACCCAGTACTTC
TRBV2,once,10,.,TRBJ1-1,CASQGTEAFF,TGTGCCAGTCAGGGGACTGAAGCTTTCTTT
TRBV14,.,17,.,TRBJ1-6,CASSQLKGTGRNSPLHF,TGTGCCAGCAGCCAACTAAAAGGTACAGGAAGGAATTCACCCCTCCACTTT
TRBV19,once,14,.,TRBJ1-2,CASSAVQPSPGYTF,TGTGCCAGTAGTGCCGTCCAGCCTAGCCCTGGCTACACCTTC
TRBV28,few,14,TRBD1,TRBJ1-6,CASSLGTGISPLHF,TGTGCCAGCAGTTTAGGGACAGGGATTTCACCCCTCCACTTT
TRBV5-4,.,13,.,TRBJ1-1,CASTTTGNTEAFF,TGTGCCAGCACCACGACAGGGAACACTGAAGCTTTCTTT
TRBV30,.,15,.,TRBJ1-3,CAWSFPTPSGNTIYF,TGTGCCTGGAGTTTTCCTACGCCCTCTGGAAACACCATATATTTT
TRBV13,.,14,TRBD1,TRBJ2-1,CASSLGTGSKEQFF,TGTGCCAGCAGCTTAGGGACAGGGTCCAAGGAGCAGTTCTTC
TRBV6-4,.,14,.,TRBJ2-1,CASSRETGSNEQFF,TGTGCCAGCAGCCGGGAAACTGGGAGCAATGAGCAGTTCTTC
TRBV27,.,18,TRBD2,TRBJ2-1,CASRGGWRGTFSYNEQFF,TGTGCCAGCAGGGGTGGGTGGCGGGGGACTTTCTCCTACAATGAGCAGTTCTTC
TRBV6-1,.,13,.,TRBJ2-7,CASSEMTAYEQYF,TGTGCCAGCAGTGAAATGACAGCCTACGAGCAGTACTTC
TRBV19,.,14,TRBD1,TRBJ1-2,CASSLGQGALGYTF,TGTGCCAGTAGCCTGGGACAGGGAGCCCTTGGCTACACCTTC
TRBV30,.,14,.,TRBJ1-6,CAWSVGGFNSPLHF,TGTGCCTGGAGTGTTGGAGGGTTTAATTCACCCCTCCACTTT
TRBV6-5,.,14,.,TRBJ1-2,CASSYSRPSGGYTF,TGTGCCAGCAGTTACTCGAGACCATCGGGTGGCTACACCTTC
TRBV6-2/TRBV6-3,.,13,.,TRBJ1-1,CASSAGMNTEAFF,TGTGCCAGCAGCGCAGGGATGAACACTGAAGCTTTCTTT
TRBV7-9,.,16,.,TRBJ1-1,CASSPKGPGRNTEAFF,TGTGCCAGCAGCCCTAAGGGCCCGGGGAGAAACACTGAAGCTTTCTTT
TRBV7-9,.,14,TRBD1,TRBJ1-2,CASSYDREDYGYTF,TGTGCCAGCAGCTACGACAGGGAGGACTATGGCTACACCTTC
TRBV3-1/TRBV3-2,.,15,TRBD2,TRBJ2-7,CASSRGTSGFYEQYF,TGTGCCAGCAGCCGGGGGACTAGCGGGTTCTACGAGCAGTACTTC